These 25 T cell receptor beta chains came from one sample sequenced in a study of blood T cell repertoires in COVID-19 (dated by TCRdb to 2018 to 2021). Libraries were prepared through the immunoSEQ multiplex PCR assay. The clones in this table, taken by TCRdb from immuneACCESS, are in-frame only. Not every clone is retained; where verified, under half of the shortfall comes from an unresolved V gene, and the cause of the rest is unknown. The sample includes about 230,000 clones, with roughly 83% observed a single time. The ten largest clones add up to 27% of the sample. Sequencing was done on a sample of peripheral blood. The source is a man between 40 and 49 years old with acute or convalescent COVID-19.

The J gene is TRBJ2-3, the V gene TRBV19; no clear D. The germline V gene encodes CDR1 LNHDA and CDR2 SQIVND (reference sequence). This CDR3 is 14 amino acids long. The V end lost 5 bases, the J end lost 5 bases, and 14 bases lay between the germline ends. CDR3 sequence: CASSPWLVEDTQYF. The CDR3 coding sequence is TGTGCCAGTAGTCCTTGGCTAGTCGAAGATACGCAGTATTTT.

To note about this clone: Other DNA sequences in this sample translate to the same CDR3. The chain is built from TRBV11-2 and TRBJ2-2, with TRBD1 matching over 9 bases. The germline V gene has CDR1 SGHAT and CDR2 FQNNGV. V lost 5 bases, J lost 5 bases, and 12 bases stayed unmatched. This CDR3 spans 17 amino acids. For the CDR3, the DNA is TGTGCCAGCAGCAGGCGACCGGGACAGGGAGGGACCGGGGAGCTGTTTTTT. Translated, it gives CASSRRPGQGGTGELFF.

The chain couples TRBV9 to TRBJ2-7, with TRBD2 as a possible D gene (6 bases). Germline CDR1 SGDLS, CDR2 YYNGEE. This CDR3 comprises 17 residues. V lost 4 bases, J lost 0 bases, and 20 bases lay in between. The CDR3 nucleotides are TGTGCCAGCAGCCCAAGACCCGGGAGTTCCCCCTCCTACGAGCAGTACTTC. Amino acid sequence: CASSPRPGSSPSYEQYF.

Only a few counts were recorded for this clone. This chain links TRBV2 with TRBJ2-5, with D uncertain. The CDR3 loop spans 13 amino acids. Germline-derived CDR1 and CDR2 are SNHLY and FYNNEI. V lost 4 bases and J 3 bases, leaving 9 bases between the germline ends. CDR3 region: CASSAVTEETQYF. CDR3 bases: TGTGCCAGCAGTGCGGTCACAGAAGAGACCCAGTACTTC.

On this clone itself: Other DNA sequences of this sample code for an identical CDR3. The chain joins TRBV6-5 to TRBJ2-7; D gene unclear. The CDR3 is 11 residues long. V lost 4 bases and J 4 bases, leaving 5 bases between the germline ends. From germline, CDR1 is MNHEY and CDR2 SVGAGI. Here the CDR3 reads CASSSLYEQYF. Here the CDR3 DNA reads TGTGCCAGCAGTTCCTTGTACGAGCAGTACTTC.

The V gene is TRBV18, the J gene TRBJ1-1, with 7 positions matching TRBD1. Trimming removed 1 base from V and 3 bases from J; junction bases left unmatched: 5. Germline values: CDR1 KGHSH, CDR2 LQKENI. The CDR3 extends over 15 amino acids. The CDR3 sequence is CASSPRAQGDTEAFF. As DNA, the CDR3 is TGTGCCAGCTCACCACGGGCTCAGGGGGACACTGAAGCTTTCTTT. The whole variable domain, filled in from reference TRBV18 and TRBJ1-1, reads NAGVMQNPRHLVRRRGQEARLRCSPMKGHSHVYWYRQLPEEGLKFMVYLQKENIIDESGMPKERFSAEFPKEGPSILRIQQVVRGDSAAYFCASSPRAQGDTEAFFGQGTRLTVV.

The genes are TRBV29-1 and TRBJ1-1, with no clear D. The germline CDR1 and CDR2 sequences are SQVTM and ANQGSEA. There are 13 residues in the CDR3. V lost 0 bases, J lost 1 base, and 6 bases lay in between. The CDR3: CSVEESGNTEAFF. Here the CDR3 DNA reads TGCAGCGTTGAAGAGTCAGGGAACACTGAAGCTTTCTTT.

The chain links TRBV4-1 to TRBJ2-4, with 8 bases lining up with TRBD1. The CDR3 contains 14 residues. V was pared by 1 base and J by 9 bases, with 5 bases of the junction left unmatched. Looked up from germline, CDR1 is MGHRA and CDR2 is YSYEKL. The CDR3 bases are TGCGCCAGCAGCCAAGGACAGGGGACGGTCATTCAGTACTTC. Encoded protein: CASSQGQGTVIQYF.

The V call is TRBV5-5, the J call TRBJ2-1, with 13 nucleotides matching TRBD2. The J segment lost 4 bases and the V segment lost 3 bases, leaving 16 bases of the junction unmatched. The CDR3 totals 20 residues. Germline lookup yields CDR1 SGHKS and CDR2 YYEKEE (reference sequence). The CDR3 region is CASSSKPQTSGRSSYNEQFF. The CDR3 nucleotides are TGTGCCAGCAGCTCCAAACCTCAGACTAGCGGGAGGTCCTCTTACAATGAGCAGTTCTTC.

The chain carries TRBV4-1 and TRBJ1-2, with TRBD1 identical over 7 bases. V lost 4 bases to trimming and J lost 7 bases; unmatched junction nucleotides: 3. The CDR3 loop spans 12 amino acids. The germline CDR1 and CDR2 sequences are MGHRA and YSYEKL. CDR3 nucleotide sequence: TGCGCCAGCAGCCCAAGGACAGGTGGCTACACCTTC. This sequence encodes CASSPRTGGYTF.

The rearrangement links TRBV9 to TRBJ1-1; 8 bases match TRBD1. The V gene end was trimmed by 3 bases and the J gene end by 1 base; junction bases not matched to a gene: 5. The CDR3 is 15 amino acids. The germline V gene has CDR1 SGDLS and CDR2 YYNGEE. The CDR3 DNA sequence: TGTGCCAGCAGCGCTGAGACAGGGGCGAACACTGAAGCTTTCTTT. Protein sequence: CASSAETGANTEAFF.

This clone was counted at least ten times. V is TRBV27 and J is TRBJ2-5; 9 bases are shared with TRBD1. Trimming took 4 bases from V and 2 from J; bases not matched to a gene: 8. The CDR3 has 16 amino acids. Germline V lookup: CDR1 MNHEY, CDR2 SMNVEV (reference sequence). This CDR3 reads CASSSLMGTGQETQYF. CDR3 DNA: TGTGCCAGCAGTTCCTTAATGGGGACAGGGCAAGAGACCCAGTACTTC.

The rearrangement uses TRBV7-2 and TRBJ2-5; maybe TRBD1 (6 bases). CDR3 length equals 14 residues. V was pared by 5 bases and J by 5 bases, with 15 bases between. The V gene's germline CDR1 is SGHTA and CDR2 FQGNSA. The CDR3: CASSQHRARETQYF. The DNA for the CDR3 is TGTGCCAGCAGCCAGCACAGGGCCCGGGAGACCCAGTACTTC.

This clone was detected once. A much more abundant neighbour one base away suggests this may be a read error. This chain uses TRBV10-3 with TRBJ1-1; D is possibly TRBD1 (6 bases). Deletions cut 4 bases from V and 1 base from J, with 7 bases between. This CDR3 has 13 amino acids. Germline V lookup: CDR1 ENHRY, CDR2 SYGVKD. The DNA of the CDR3 is TGTGCCATCAGTGGGACAGAGAACACTGAAGCTTTCTTT. This gives the protein CAISGTENTEAFF.

The chain is built from TRBV4-1 and TRBJ1-1; D may be TRBD1 (6 bases). This CDR3 has 16 residues. Trimming left V 2 bases short and J 1 base short, with 14 bases between. Germline CDR1 is MGHRA and CDR2 is YSYEKL. Written as DNA, the CDR3 is TGCGCCAGCAGCCAACTTCTTAGGACAGCGAACACTGAAGCTTTCTTT. This translates into CASSQLLRTANTEAFF.

A few counts support this clone. The chain recombines TRBV10-3 with TRBJ2-7; 8 bases match TRBD2. V lost 2 bases and J lost 0; bases outside the gene matches: 3. CDR1 ENHRY and CDR2 SYGVKD come from the germline V gene. The length of the CDR3 is 15 residues. CDR3 nucleotides: TGTGCCATCAGTGAGGCGGGGGGCAGCTCCTACGAGCAGTACTTC. It encodes CAISEAGGSSYEQYF.

The J gene is TRBJ1-1, the V gene TRBV23-1, with 9 bases that match TRBD1. TRBV23-1 is sorted into the ORF group, with uncertain function. With V trimmed by 0 bases and J by 10 bases, 9 bases remained unmatched. The CDR3 is 15 amino acids. In nucleotides, the CDR3 is TGCGCCAGCAGTCAATCCAGGGACAGGGACGAAGGAGCTTTCTTT. This translates into CASSQSRDRDEGAFF.

The CDR3 DNA is TGTGCCAGCAGCTCTACTAGCGGGAGGGCGTACGAGCAGTACTTC. Its translation: CASSSTSGRAYEQYF. The rearrangement links TRBV7-2 to TRBJ2-7; TRBD2 matches 13 bases. The CDR3 length is 15 residues. The V and J ends lost 4 bases and 4 bases, in that order; junction bases with no gene match: 4. Germline CDR1 reads SGHTA; CDR2 reads FQGNSA.

The V and J genes are TRBV7-2 and TRBJ2-1; weak D call: TRBD2 (7 bases). The germline V gene encodes CDR1 SGHTA and CDR2 FQGNSA. The CDR3 loop spans 15 amino acids. V shed 1 base and J shed 4 bases, with 11 bases lying between them. CDR3 nucleotides: TGTGCCAGCAGCTTAGAGGGGGGGTTTTACAATGAGCAGTTCTTC. It encodes CASSLEGGFYNEQFF.

This clone was counted a few times. The gene calls are TRBV20-1 and TRBJ2-1; weak D call: TRBD2 (5 bases). The V gene lost 3 bases and the J gene lost 4 bases, with 13 bases spanning the gap. The V gene's germline CDR1 is DFQATT and CDR2 SNEGSKA (reference sequence). The CDR3 consists of 14 residues. The CDR3 sequence is CSASNSGGYNEQFF. The CDR3 DNA is TGCAGTGCTAGTAATAGTGGCGGGTACAATGAGCAGTTCTTC.

This chain's CDR3 is CASSLVQGSAAQYF. CDR3 coding DNA: TGTGCCAGCAGCTTGGTACAGGGGTCTGCGGCGCAGTACTTC. V gene TRBV5-4 combines with J gene TRBJ2-7; the match to TRBD1 covers 7 bases. CDR1 and CDR2 (germline): SGHNT, YYREEE (reference sequence). The CDR3 covers 14 residues. J was trimmed by 9 bases and V by 0 bases; bases with no gene match: 9.

V and J are TRBV5-1 and TRBJ2-7; TRBD2 matches 7 bases. CDR3 length: 14 residues. V shed 4 bases, J shed 3 bases, and the junction held 7 bases outside the gene matches. Per the germline V gene, CDR1 is SGHRS and CDR2 is YFSETQ. The CDR3 sequence: CASSREGQSYEQYF. Here the CDR3 DNA reads TGCGCCAGCAGCAGGGAGGGTCAGAGCTACGAGCAGTACTTC.

The rearrangement joins TRBV6-4 to TRBJ2-2; D may be TRBD1 (5 bases). Germline V CDR1 and CDR2: MRHNA, SNTAGT. This CDR3 is 13 amino acids long. The V gene lost 8 bases and the J gene lost 0 bases, with 7 bases spanning the gap. CDR3 amino acids: CASGATNTGELFF. The CDR3 DNA reads TGTGCCAGCGGGGCCACGAACACCGGGGAGCTGTTTTTT.

The chain recombines TRBV5-6 with TRBJ2-3, with 10 positions matching TRBD2. The J segment lost 4 bases and the V segment lost 1 base, leaving 9 bases of the junction unmatched. Germline CDR1 and CDR2: SGHDT and YYEEEE. The CDR3 is 17 residues long. CDR3 region: CASSLPLSTSGPDTQYF. CDR3 nucleotide sequence: TGTGCCAGCAGCTTGCCTTTATCGACTAGCGGGCCAGATACGCAGTATTTT.

The J gene is TRBJ1-2, the V gene TRBV7-4; 7 nucleotides agree with TRBD1. The V gene's germline CDR1 is SGHVT and CDR2 SQSDAQ. The V gene end was trimmed by 5 bases and the J gene end by 7 bases; junction bases not matched to a gene: 4. CDR3 length equals 12 residues. CDR3 loop: CASSRDSVGYTF. For the CDR3, the DNA is TGTGCCAGCAGCCGGGACAGTGTTGGCTACACCTTC.